The source of this T cell receptor (beta chain) is a study of immune evolution from preneoplasia to lung adenocarcinoma. Overall study results and limits: From normal lung to invasive adenocarcinoma, top clone frequencies appeared to decrease. Highest clonality occurred in KRAS-mutant, not EGFR-mutant or double wild-type, nodules.

Resections took place in Japan or China from about 2013 to 2018. Nucleic acids came from premalignant or tumor cells enriched by macro-dissection. Method: immunoSEQ multiplex PCR; TCRdb's copy keeps in-frame clones and lacks some. This table has 1,500 to 2,000 clones, approximately 84% appearing once. Comment on this clone: Its antigen remains unknown.

This receptor was taken from a donor of 70 years or more with lung adenocarcinoma. Sequencing was done on a sample of FFPE tissue from an adenomatous hyperplasia lung lesion. Described subset: atypical adenomatous hyperplasia (AAH), lung preneoplasia.

The CDR3 sequence: CASSEARSTVNTEAFF. DNA of the CDR3: TGCGCCAGCAGTGAAGCTCGTTCTACAGTCAACACTGAAGCTTTCTTT. This rearrangement joins TRBV10-2 to TRBJ1-1; D is unresolved. V shed 3 bases and J shed 2 bases, with 16 bases lying between them. The CDR3 runs 16 residues. The germline V gene encodes CDR1 WSHSY and CDR2 SAAADI.